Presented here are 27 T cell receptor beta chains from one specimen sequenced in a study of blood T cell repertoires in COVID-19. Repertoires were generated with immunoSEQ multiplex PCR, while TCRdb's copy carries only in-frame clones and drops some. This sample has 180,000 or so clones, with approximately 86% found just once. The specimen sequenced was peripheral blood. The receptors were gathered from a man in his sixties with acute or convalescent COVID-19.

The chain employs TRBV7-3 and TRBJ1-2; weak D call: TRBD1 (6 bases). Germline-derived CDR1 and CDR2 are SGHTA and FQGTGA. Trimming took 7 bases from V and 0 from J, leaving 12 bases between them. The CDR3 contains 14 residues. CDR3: CASTDRRTNYGYTF. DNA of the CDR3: TGTGCCAGCACTGACAGGAGGACTAACTATGGCTACACCTTC.

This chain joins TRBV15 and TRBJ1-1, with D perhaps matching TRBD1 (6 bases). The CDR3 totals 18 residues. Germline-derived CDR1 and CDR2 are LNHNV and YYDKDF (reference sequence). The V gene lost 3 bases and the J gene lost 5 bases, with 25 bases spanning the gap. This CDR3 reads CATSRGDLGGGAGTEAFF. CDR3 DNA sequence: TGTGCCACCAGCAGGGGCGACTTAGGGGGTGGGGCAGGGACTGAAGCTTTCTTT.

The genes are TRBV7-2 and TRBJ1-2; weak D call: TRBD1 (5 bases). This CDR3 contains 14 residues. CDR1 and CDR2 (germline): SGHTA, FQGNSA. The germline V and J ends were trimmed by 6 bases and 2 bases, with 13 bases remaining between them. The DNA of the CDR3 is TGTGCCAGCAGGCGGAGCAGGGCAAACTATGGCTACACCTTC. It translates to CASRRSRANYGYTF.

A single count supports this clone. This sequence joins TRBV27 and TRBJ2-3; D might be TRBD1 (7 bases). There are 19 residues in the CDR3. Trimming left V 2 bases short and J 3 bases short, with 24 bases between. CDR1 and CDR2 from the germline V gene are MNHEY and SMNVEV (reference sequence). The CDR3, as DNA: TGTGCCAGCAGTTTACAGGGGGGATCTGCACTGAGGGAAACAGATACGCAGTATTTT. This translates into CASSLQGGSALRETDTQYF.

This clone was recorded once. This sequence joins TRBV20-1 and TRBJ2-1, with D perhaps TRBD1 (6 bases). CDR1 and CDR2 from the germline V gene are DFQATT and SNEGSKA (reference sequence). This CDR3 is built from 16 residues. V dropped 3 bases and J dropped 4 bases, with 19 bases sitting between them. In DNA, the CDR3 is TGCAGTGCTAGTACCAGGGGCCGAGGTCCTTACAATGAGCAGTTCTTC. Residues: CSASTRGRGPYNEQFF.

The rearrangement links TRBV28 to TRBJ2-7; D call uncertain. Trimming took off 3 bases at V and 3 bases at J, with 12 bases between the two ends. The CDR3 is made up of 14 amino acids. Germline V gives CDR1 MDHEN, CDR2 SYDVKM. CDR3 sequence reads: CASSFAQAGYEQYF. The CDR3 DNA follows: TGTGCCAGCAGTTTCGCCCAGGCTGGCTACGAGCAGTACTTC.

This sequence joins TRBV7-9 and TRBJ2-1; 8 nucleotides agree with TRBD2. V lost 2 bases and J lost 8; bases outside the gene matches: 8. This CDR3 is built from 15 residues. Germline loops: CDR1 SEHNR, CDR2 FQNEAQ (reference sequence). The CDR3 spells CASSLLRGREDEQFF. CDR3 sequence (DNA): TGTGCCAGCAGCTTATTACGGGGGCGGGAGGATGAGCAGTTCTTC. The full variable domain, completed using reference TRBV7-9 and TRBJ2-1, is DTGVSQNPRHKITKRGQNVTFRCDPISEHNRLYWYRQTLGQGPEFLTYFQNEAQLEKSRLLSDRFSAERPKGSFSTLEIQRTEQGDSAMYLCASSLLRGREDEQFFGPGTRLTVL.

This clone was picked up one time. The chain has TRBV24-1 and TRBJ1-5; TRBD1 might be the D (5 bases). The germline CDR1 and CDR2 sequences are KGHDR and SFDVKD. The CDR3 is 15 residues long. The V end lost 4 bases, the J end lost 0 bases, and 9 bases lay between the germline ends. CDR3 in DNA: TGTGCCACCAGTGAGGGGGGTATTAGCAATCAGCCCCAGCATTTT. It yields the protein CATSEGGISNQPQHF.

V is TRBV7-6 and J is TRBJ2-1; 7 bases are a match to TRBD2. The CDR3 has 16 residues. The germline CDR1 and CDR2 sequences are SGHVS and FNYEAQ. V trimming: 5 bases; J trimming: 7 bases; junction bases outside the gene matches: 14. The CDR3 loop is CASSTVGGNVVNEQFF. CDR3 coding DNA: TGTGCCAGCAGCACCGTCGGGGGGAATGTAGTAAATGAGCAGTTCTTC.

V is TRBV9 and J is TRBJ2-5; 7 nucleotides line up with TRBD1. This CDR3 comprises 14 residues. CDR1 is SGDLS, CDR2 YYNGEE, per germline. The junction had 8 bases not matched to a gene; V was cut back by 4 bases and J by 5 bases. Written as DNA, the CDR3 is TGTGCCAGCAGCTCGACAGGGTCGGGGGAGACCCAGTACTTC. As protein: CASSSTGSGETQYF.

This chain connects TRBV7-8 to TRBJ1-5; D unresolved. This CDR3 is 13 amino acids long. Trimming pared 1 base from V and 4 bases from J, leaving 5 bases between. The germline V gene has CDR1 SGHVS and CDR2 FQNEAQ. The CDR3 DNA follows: TGTGCCAGCAGCTTAGGCCAGAATCAGCCCCAGCATTTT. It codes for CASSLGQNQPQHF. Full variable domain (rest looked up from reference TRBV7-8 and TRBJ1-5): GAGVSQSPRYKVAKRGQDVALRCDPISGHVSLFWYQQALGQGPEFLTYFQNEAQLDKSGLPSDRFFAERPEGSVSTLKIQRTQQEDSAVYLCASSLGQNQPQHFGDGTRLSIL.

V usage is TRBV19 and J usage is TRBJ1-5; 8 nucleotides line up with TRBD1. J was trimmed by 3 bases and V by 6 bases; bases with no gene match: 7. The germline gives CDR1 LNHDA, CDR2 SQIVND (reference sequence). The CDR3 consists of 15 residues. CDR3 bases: TGTGCCAGTAGGCCCCTGGACAGGGACAATCAGCCCCAGCATTTT. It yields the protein CASRPLDRDNQPQHF. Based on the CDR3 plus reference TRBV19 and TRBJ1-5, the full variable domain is DGGITQSPKYLFRKEGQNVTLSCEQNLNHDAMYWYRQDPGQGLRLIYYSQIVNDFQKGDIAEGYSVSREKKESFPLTVTSAQKNPTAFYLCASRPLDRDNQPQHFGDGTRLSIL.

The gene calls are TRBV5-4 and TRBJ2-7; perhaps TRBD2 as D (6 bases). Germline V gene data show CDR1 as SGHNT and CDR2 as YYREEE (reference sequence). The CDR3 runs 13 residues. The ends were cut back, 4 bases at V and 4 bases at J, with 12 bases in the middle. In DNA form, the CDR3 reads TGTGCCAGCAGCGTGGGGACTCTATACGAGCAGTACTTC. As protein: CASSVGTLYEQYF.

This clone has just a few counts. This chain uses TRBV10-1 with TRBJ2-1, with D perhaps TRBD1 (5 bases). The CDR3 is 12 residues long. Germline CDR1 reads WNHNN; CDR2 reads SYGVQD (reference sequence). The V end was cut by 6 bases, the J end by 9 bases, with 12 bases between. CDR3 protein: CASSADQGEQFF. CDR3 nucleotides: TGCGCCAGCAGCGCGGATCAGGGTGAGCAGTTCTTC.

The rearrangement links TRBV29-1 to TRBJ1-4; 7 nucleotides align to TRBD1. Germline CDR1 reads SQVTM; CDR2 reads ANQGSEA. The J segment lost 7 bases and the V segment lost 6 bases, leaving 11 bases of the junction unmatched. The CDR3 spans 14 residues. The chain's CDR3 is CSVGQALQGEKLFF. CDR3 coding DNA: TGCAGCGTCGGACAGGCCCTACAGGGTGAAAAACTGTTTTTT.

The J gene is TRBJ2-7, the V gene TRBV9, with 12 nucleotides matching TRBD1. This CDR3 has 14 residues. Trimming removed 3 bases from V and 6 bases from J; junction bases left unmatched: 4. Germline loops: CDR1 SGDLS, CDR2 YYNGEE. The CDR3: CASSAGTGGLEQYF. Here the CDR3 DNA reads TGTGCCAGCAGCGCCGGGACAGGGGGCCTCGAGCAGTACTTC. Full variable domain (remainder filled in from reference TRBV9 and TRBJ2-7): DSGVTQTPKHLITATGQRVTLRCSPRSGDLSVYWYQQSLDQGLQFLIQYYNGEERAKGNILERFSAQQFPDLHSELNLSSLELGDSALYFCASSAGTGGLEQYFGPGTRLTVT.

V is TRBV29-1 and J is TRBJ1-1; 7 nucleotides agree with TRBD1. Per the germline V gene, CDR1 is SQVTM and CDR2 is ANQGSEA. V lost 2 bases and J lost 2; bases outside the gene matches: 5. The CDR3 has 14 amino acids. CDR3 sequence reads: CSVETRDRNTEAFF. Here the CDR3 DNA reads TGCAGCGTTGAAACCCGGGACAGAAACACTGAAGCTTTCTTT. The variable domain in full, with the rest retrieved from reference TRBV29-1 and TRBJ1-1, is SAVISQKPSRDICQRGTSLTIQCQVDSQVTMMFWYRQQPGQSLTLIATANQGSEATYESGFVIDKFPISRPNLTFSTLTVSNMSPEDSSIYLCSVETRDRNTEAFFGQGTRLTVV.

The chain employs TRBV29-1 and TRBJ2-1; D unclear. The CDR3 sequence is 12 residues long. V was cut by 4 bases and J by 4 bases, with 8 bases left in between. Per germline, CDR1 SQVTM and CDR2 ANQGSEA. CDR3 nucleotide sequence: TGCAGCGTTGTCCCGAGATACAATGAGCAGTTCTTC. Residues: CSVVPRYNEQFF.

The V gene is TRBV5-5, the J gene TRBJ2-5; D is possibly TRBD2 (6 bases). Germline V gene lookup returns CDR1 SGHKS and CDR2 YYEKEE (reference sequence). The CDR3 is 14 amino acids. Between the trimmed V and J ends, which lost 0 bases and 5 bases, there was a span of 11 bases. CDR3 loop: CASSLVSSEETQYF. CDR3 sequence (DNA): TGTGCCAGCAGCTTGGTTTCTAGCGAGGAGACCCAGTACTTC.

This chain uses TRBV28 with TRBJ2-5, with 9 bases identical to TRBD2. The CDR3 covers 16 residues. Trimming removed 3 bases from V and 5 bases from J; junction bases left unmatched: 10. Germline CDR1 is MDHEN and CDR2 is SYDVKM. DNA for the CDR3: TGTGCCAGCAGTTTTATTGGCGGGAGGGCCTCGGAGACCCAGTACTTC. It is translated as CASSFIGGRASETQYF.

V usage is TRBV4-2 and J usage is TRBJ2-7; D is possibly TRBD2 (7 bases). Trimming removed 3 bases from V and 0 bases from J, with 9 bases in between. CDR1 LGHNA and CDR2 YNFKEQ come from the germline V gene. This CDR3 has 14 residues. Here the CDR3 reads CASSQGGLSYEQYF. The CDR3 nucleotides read TGTGCCAGCAGCCAGGGGGGGCTCTCCTACGAGCAGTACTTC.

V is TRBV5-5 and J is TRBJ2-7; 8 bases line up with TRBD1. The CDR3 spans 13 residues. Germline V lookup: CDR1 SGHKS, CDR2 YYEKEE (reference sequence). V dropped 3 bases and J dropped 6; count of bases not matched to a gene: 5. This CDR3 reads CASSSRTGSEQYF. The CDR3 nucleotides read TGTGCCAGCAGCTCTCGGACAGGGAGCGAGCAGTACTTC.

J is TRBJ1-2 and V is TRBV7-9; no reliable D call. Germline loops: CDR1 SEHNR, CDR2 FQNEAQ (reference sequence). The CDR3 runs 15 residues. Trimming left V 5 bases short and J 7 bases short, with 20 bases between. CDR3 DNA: TGTGCCAGCAGCCCATCCGGGGAGGTGGGGTTTGGCTACACCTTC. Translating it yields CASSPSGEVGFGYTF.

CDR3 protein: CASSQDALQGVRTGQPQHF. As DNA, the CDR3 is TGCGCCAGCAGCCAAGATGCCCTGCAAGGGGTAAGGACCGGTCAGCCCCAGCATTTT. The chain carries TRBV4-1 and TRBJ1-5, with a weak D call TRBD1 (5 bases). Germline assignment: CDR1 MGHRA and CDR2 YSYEKL. The CDR3 is made up of 19 amino acids. V lost 0 bases to trimming and J lost 6 bases, with 24 bases between them.

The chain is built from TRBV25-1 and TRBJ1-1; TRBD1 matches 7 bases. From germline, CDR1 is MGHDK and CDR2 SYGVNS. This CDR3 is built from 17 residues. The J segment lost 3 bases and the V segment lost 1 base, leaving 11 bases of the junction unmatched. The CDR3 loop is CASSEFPSRQGHTEAFF. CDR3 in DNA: TGTGCCAGCAGTGAATTTCCCTCGCGACAGGGTCACACTGAAGCTTTCTTT. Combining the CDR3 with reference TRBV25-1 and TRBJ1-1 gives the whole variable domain EADIYQTPRYLVIGTGKKITLECSQTMGHDKMYWYQQDPGMELHLIHYSYGVNSTEKGDLSSESTVSRIRTEHFPLTLESARPSHTSQYLCASSEFPSRQGHTEAFFGQGTRLTVV.

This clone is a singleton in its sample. CDR3 in amino acids: CASSPGTGSDQPQHF. Written as DNA, the CDR3 is TGTGCCAGCAGTCCCGGGACAGGGTCGGACCAGCCCCAGCATTTT. The chain uses TRBV7-9 and TRBJ1-5; 9 positions match TRBD1. The V segment lost 6 bases and the J segment 7 bases; nucleotides outside the gene matches: 10. Germline CDR1 reads SEHNR; CDR2 reads FQNEAQ (reference sequence). This CDR3 is built from 15 residues.

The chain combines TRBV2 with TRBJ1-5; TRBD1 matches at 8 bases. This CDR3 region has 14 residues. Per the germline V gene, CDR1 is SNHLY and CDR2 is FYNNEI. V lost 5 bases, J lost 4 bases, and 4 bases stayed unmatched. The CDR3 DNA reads TGTGCCAGCAGTAAAACAGGGGGGAATCAGCCCCAGCATTTT. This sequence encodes CASSKTGGNQPQHF.